Only a few counts were recorded for the clone carrying this T cell receptor (beta chain). No antigen is known for it. Germline and junction disagree at one end, which may indicate a read error. Spiking each PCR with synthetic TCR analog templates was performed. The method was immunoSEQ multiplex PCR; TCRdb's version includes in-frame clones alone and lacks a portion of them. This table holds some 120,000 clones, 70% to 85% found once. Looked up from germline, CDR1 is MNHEY and CDR2 is SVGAGI. The CDR3 sequence is 12 residues long. This sample stems from a study of PD-L1 blockade in urothelial cancer. Study details: Analyzed time points were 3 weeks (second dose) and 6 weeks after therapy began. When blood samples were assessed, the median T cell count was about 130,000.

The time point was: pretreatment peripheral blood. Study results and caveats: Patients with below-median pretreatment blood clonality survived longer.

The rearrangement uses TRBV6-5 and TRBJ1-2; 7 bases line up with TRBD1. This TCR was sampled from a man aged 45 to 65 with urothelial cancer. The material was PBMCs, obtained around atezolizumab (anti-PD-L1) treatment. CDR3: CASSAQGTHHSF. CDR3 DNA: TGTGCCAGCAGTGCACAGGGGACTCACCATAGCTTC.